The 27 T cell receptor beta chains given below trace back to one sample, sequenced in a study of read filtering for tumor transcriptome and immune sequencing. The library was built from approximately 400 ng RNA with molecular barcoded adaptors for alpha/delta and beta/gamma chains. Using its own MiXCR run on the reads, TCRdb lists one record per CDR3 protein. There are 2,000 to 3,000 distinct CDR3 sequences in the sample; 60% to 70% occur only once, and roughly a quarter lies in the top ten. Material: a population of CD138-negative cells sorted from bone marrow. These receptors were obtained from a donor older than 35 with multiple myeloma. This table probably holds off-target reads from a library built for another chain.

The chain uses TRBV20-1 and TRBJ2-1, with D possibly matching TRBD2 (6 bases). The V and J ends lost 5 bases and 12 bases respectively, with 14 bases between them. The germline CDR1 and CDR2 sequences are DFQATT and SNEGSKA (reference sequence). This CDR3 spans 11 amino acids. The DNA of the CDR3 is TGCAGTGCTTTCGGGAGTTATCCGCAGTTCTTC. Protein: CSAFGSYPQFF.

The chain links TRBV5-1 to TRBJ2-1, with 8 bases lining up with TRBD2. Germline V gene sequence: CDR1 SGHRS, CDR2 YFSETQ. The CDR3 spans 14 residues. Trimming removed 3 bases from V and 8 bases from J; junction bases left unmatched: 7. The CDR3, as DNA: TGCGCCAGCAGCTCTCAGCGGGAGCGAGATGAGCAGTTCTTC. Its protein product is CASSSQRERDEQFF.

This chain links TRBV20-1 with TRBJ2-5; no clear D. V was clipped by 6 bases and J by 0 bases, with 5 bases between them. The CDR3 consists of 11 residues. CDR1 is DFQATT, CDR2 SNEGSKA, per germline (reference sequence). The CDR3 nucleotides are TGCAGTGCCCAAGACCAAGAGACCCAGTACTTC. Protein: CSAQDQETQYF.

This chain links TRBV11-2 with TRBJ1-2, with a weak D call TRBD1 (6 bases). Looked up from germline, CDR1 is SGHAT and CDR2 is FQNNGV. The CDR3 is made up of 14 amino acids. Trimming left V 5 bases short and J 4 bases short, with 14 bases between. The CDR3 DNA reads TGTGCCAGCAGCCCTAGTGGGGGGCTCTATGGCTACACCTTC. Translated: CASSPSGGLYGYTF. The full variable domain, in which reference TRBV11-2 and TRBJ1-2 provide the parts outside the CDR3, is EAGVAQSPRYKIIEKRQSVAFWCNPISGHATLYWYQQILGQGPKLLIQFQNNGVVDDSQLPKDRFSAERLKGVDSTLKIQPAKLEDSAVYLCASSPSGGLYGYTFGSGTRLTVV.

The chain recombines TRBV4-2 with TRBJ2-1, with no clear D. CDR3 size: 13 residues. Germline V gives CDR1 LGHNA, CDR2 YNFKEQ. V gave up 6 bases and J gave up 5 bases, with 11 bases separating them. The CDR3: CASSRGSNNEQFF. DNA for the CDR3: TGTGCCAGCAGTCGCGGAAGTAACAATGAGCAGTTCTTC.

This sequence joins TRBV5-1 and TRBJ1-6; D not resolved. V lost 0 bases, J lost 7 bases, and 11 bases lay in between. The CDR3 is 15 residues long. Germline V gene sequence: CDR1 SGHRS, CDR2 YFSETQ. The CDR3 nucleotides are TGCGCCAGCAGCTTGGAAACAGCCGTAAATTCACCCCTCCACTTT. It specifies CASSLETAVNSPLHF.

This clonotype is classed as hyperexpanded. This sequence joins TRBV15 and TRBJ1-2; no clear D gene. Germline CDR1 is LNHNV and CDR2 is YYDKDF (reference sequence). V lost 5 bases and J lost 6, with 13 bases in between. The CDR3 runs to 13 residues. The CDR3 is CATSPEWVDGYTF. The DNA of the CDR3 is TGTGCCACCAGCCCTGAATGGGTGGATGGCTACACCTTC.

The chain recombines TRBV3-1 with TRBJ2-2; no firm D call. Trimming removed 4 bases from V and 1 base from J, with 7 bases in between. The CDR3 loop spans 14 amino acids. Germline V gene data show CDR1 as LGHDT and CDR2 as YNNKEL (reference sequence). The CDR3 region has the DNA TGTGCCAGCAGCCTCGTTAGGAACACCGGGGAGCTGTTTTTT. Amino acid sequence: CASSLVRNTGELFF.

The chain employs TRBV20-1 and TRBJ2-7; perhaps D is TRBD1 or TRBD2 (5 bases each). V dropped 1 base and J dropped 3 bases, with 10 bases sitting between them. The CDR3 consists of 13 residues. Germline CDR1 reads DFQATT; CDR2 reads SNEGSKA (reference sequence). In DNA form, the CDR3 reads TGCAGTGCTAGAGCGACTACAGGCTACGAGCAGTACTTC. This gives the protein CSARATTGYEQYF.

The rearrangement joins TRBV7-9 to TRBJ2-1, with D uncertain. CDR3 size: 14 residues. V gave up 5 bases and J gave up 0 bases, with 8 bases separating them. Germline CDR1 is SEHNR and CDR2 is FQNEAQ (reference sequence). DNA of the CDR3: TGTGCCAGCAGCGAACTTAGCTCCTACAATGAGCAGTTCTTC. Translating gives CASSELSSYNEQFF.

On this clonotype: Being one base from a much bigger clone, this may be a read error. V gene TRBV6-5 combines with J gene TRBJ2-1; a possible D gene is TRBD2 (5 bases). Germline CDR1 is MNHEY and CDR2 is SVGAGI. V was trimmed by 3 bases and J by 9 bases, leaving 12 bases between them. The CDR3 runs to 13 residues. CDR3 sequence: CASSYYVASEQFF. CDR3 DNA: TGTGCCAGCAGTTATTATGTAGCGTCTGAGCAGTTCTTC.

The CDR3 reads CSVGASGSRDEQFF. DNA of the CDR3: TGCAGCGTCGGGGCTAGCGGGAGTAGGGATGAGCAGTTCTTC. The rearrangement uses TRBV29-1 and TRBJ2-1; 10 bases are a match to TRBD2. With 6 bases clipped from V and 8 bases from J, the junction kept 10 bases outside the gene matches. Germline V gene data show CDR1 as SQVTM and CDR2 as ANQGSEA. The CDR3 has 14 amino acids.

DNA for the CDR3: TGTGCCAGCAGCTTTATACAGCCCCCGGGGACCCAGTACTTC. It translates to CASSFIQPPGTQYF. This rearrangement joins TRBV7-9 to TRBJ2-5; no clear D. Germline loops: CDR1 SEHNR, CDR2 FQNEAQ (reference sequence). The CDR3 consists of 14 residues. V gave up 3 bases and J gave up 7 bases, with 15 bases separating them.

This clonotype has a single count. This chain joins TRBV29-1 and TRBJ2-1; TRBD2 is a possible D gene (5 bases). This CDR3 region has 14 residues. Germline CDR1 and CDR2: SQVTM and ANQGSEA. Trimming left V 3 bases short and J 2 bases short, with 11 bases between. The CDR3 is CSVDTSGPYNEQFF. The CDR3 bases are TGCAGCGTTGACACCAGCGGTCCCTACAATGAGCAGTTCTTC.

In this sample, this clonotype is large. The rearrangement joins TRBV27 to TRBJ2-6; D not resolved. This CDR3 has 12 amino acids. From germline, CDR1 is MNHEY and CDR2 SMNVEV (reference sequence). Deletions cut 4 bases from V and 2 bases from J, with 0 bases between. The CDR3 here is CASSSGANVLTF. CDR3 sequence (DNA): TGTGCCAGCAGTTCTGGGGCCAACGTCCTGACTTTC.

A note on this clonotype: One end of the junction does not line up with germline, which may come from a read error. The rearrangement links TRBV5-1 to TRBJ2-1; possible D gene TRBD2, 6 bases. CDR1 is SGHRS, CDR2 YFSETQ, per germline. The CDR3 contains 15 residues. CDR3 sequence: CASSWTTSSYNEQSF. The CDR3 DNA follows: TGCGCCAGCTCTTGGACTACGAGCTCCTACAATGAGCAGTCCTTC.

The chain combines TRBV20-1 with TRBJ2-7; D unresolved. V lost 8 bases and J lost 4, with 12 bases in between. CDR1 is DFQATT and CDR2 is SNEGSKA in the germline V gene (reference sequence). The CDR3 contains 11 residues. The CDR3 region is CSWTQGYEQYF. CDR3 coding DNA: TGCAGTTGGACCCAAGGATACGAGCAGTACTTC.

The rearrangement uses TRBV7-9 and TRBJ2-1; D is uncertain. This CDR3 has 11 amino acids. The V end was cut by 5 bases, the J end by 8 bases, with 7 bases between. Per the germline V gene, CDR1 is SEHNR and CDR2 is FQNEAQ (reference sequence). CDR3 loop: CASSSFDEQFF. CDR3 coding DNA: TGTGCCAGCAGCAGCTTCGATGAGCAGTTCTTC.

Turning to this clonotype: One end of the junction is discordant with germline, which a read error may explain. V gene TRBV7-9 combines with J gene TRBJ1-1, with D unresolved. CDR3 length: 15 amino acids. The germline gives CDR1 SEHNR, CDR2 FQNEAQ (reference sequence). The DNA of the CDR3 is TGCGCCAGCAGCTCCGCCCCTCCCAGGCACACTGAAGCTTTCTTT. This sequence encodes CASSSAPPRHTEAFF.

This chain uses TRBV11-3 with TRBJ2-1; weak D call: TRBD2 (7 bases). Trimming took 1 base from V and 0 from J, leaving 13 bases between them. CDR3 length: 17 amino acids. From germline, CDR1 is SGHNT and CDR2 YENEEA. CDR3 coding DNA: TGTGCCAGCAGCTTAGGCGGGGGCGGGAGCTCCTACAATGAGCAGTTCTTC. This encodes CASSLGGGGSSYNEQFF.

By share, this clonotype counts as large. This chain uses TRBV24-1 with TRBJ2-3; D call uncertain. The CDR3 sequence is 11 residues long. The V and J ends lost 6 bases and 4 bases respectively, with 4 bases between them. Germline-derived CDR1 and CDR2 are KGHDR and SFDVKD. CDR3 DNA: TGTGCCACCAGTCGGGCAGATACGCAGTATTTT. Amino acids: CATSRADTQYF.

The gene calls are TRBV29-1 and TRBJ1-1; possibly TRBD1 for D (5 bases). This CDR3 is 14 amino acids long. The V gene lost 3 bases and the J gene lost 2 bases, with 13 bases spanning the gap. Germline values: CDR1 SQVTM, CDR2 ANQGSEA. Here the CDR3 DNA reads TGCAGCGTTGATTCGGGGCTTGGAAACACTGAAGCTTTCTTT. This codes for CSVDSGLGNTEAFF.

This clonotype showed up just once. The chain uses TRBV12-3 or TRBV12-4 and TRBJ1-5; 8 nucleotides agree with TRBD1. The CDR3 loop spans 14 amino acids. Losses at the gene ends were 3 bases for V and 7 bases for J; bases not matched to a gene: 5. CDR3 nucleotide sequence: TGTGCCAGCAGTTTGGGCAGGGGGCACCAGCCCCAGCATTTT. It is translated as CASSLGRGHQPQHF.

The chain carries TRBV20-1 and TRBJ2-7; TRBD1 is a possible D gene (5 bases). With 3 bases removed from V and 4 bases from J, the gap between germline ends came to 7 bases. Per germline, CDR1 DFQATT and CDR2 SNEGSKA (reference sequence). There are 11 residues in the CDR3. The CDR3 here is CSASKGYEQYF. The CDR3 DNA is TGCAGTGCTAGTAAGGGGTACGAGCAGTACTTC.

V usage is TRBV19 and J usage is TRBJ2-1; D not resolved. This CDR3 is 14 amino acids long. V lost 6 bases and J 8 bases, leaving 17 bases between the germline ends. CDR1 is LNHDA, CDR2 SQIVND, per germline (reference sequence). In nucleotides, the CDR3 is TGTGCCAGTAGCCCAGTTTGGCTGAGGTATGAGCAGTTCTTC. This encodes CASSPVWLRYEQFF.

The genes are TRBV6-1 and TRBJ1-5; D gene uncertain. In germline, CDR1 is MNHNS, CDR2 SASEGT. The V and J ends lost 4 bases and 6 bases respectively, with 10 bases between them. This CDR3 has 13 amino acids. The CDR3 DNA reads TGTGCCAGCAGTGCACAGTTAAGTCAGCCCCAGCATTTT. Protein product: CASSAQLSQPQHF.

Turning to this clonotype: A junction boundary mismatches the germline segment, possibly from a read error. The chain couples TRBV12-3 or TRBV12-4 to TRBJ2-6; D is perhaps TRBD1 (5 bases). The CDR3 has 13 amino acids. The CDR3 region has the DNA TGTGCCAGCGGGTTCTCTGGGGCCGACGTCCTGACTTTC. Translation gives CASGFSGADVLTF.